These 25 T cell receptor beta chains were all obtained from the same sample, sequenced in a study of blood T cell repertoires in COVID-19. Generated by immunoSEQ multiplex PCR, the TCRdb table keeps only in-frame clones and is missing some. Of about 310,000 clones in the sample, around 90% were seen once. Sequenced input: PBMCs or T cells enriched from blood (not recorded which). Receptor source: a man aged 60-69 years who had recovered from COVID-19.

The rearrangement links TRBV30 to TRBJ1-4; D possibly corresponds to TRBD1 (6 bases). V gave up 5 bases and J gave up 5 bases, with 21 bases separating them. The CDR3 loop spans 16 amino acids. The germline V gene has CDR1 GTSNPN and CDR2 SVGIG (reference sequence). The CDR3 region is CAWAGDRGSKNEKLFF. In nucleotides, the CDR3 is TGTGCCTGGGCAGGGGACCGCGGCAGTAAAAATGAAAAACTGTTTTTT.

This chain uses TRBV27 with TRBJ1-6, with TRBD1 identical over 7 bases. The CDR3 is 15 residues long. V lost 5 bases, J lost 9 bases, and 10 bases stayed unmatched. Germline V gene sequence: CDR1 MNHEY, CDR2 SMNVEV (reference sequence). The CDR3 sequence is CASSTLTGDGSPLHF. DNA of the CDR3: TGTGCCAGCAGTACCCTCACAGGGGACGGTTCACCCCTCCACTTT.

Written as DNA, the CDR3 is TGTGCCAGCAGCCTCCCAACCCTTCGACAGGGGATAACAGATACGCAGTATTTT. It codes for CASSLPTLRQGITDTQYF. V is TRBV28 and J is TRBJ2-3; 8 bases line up with TRBD1. This CDR3 is 18 amino acids long. Germline trimming cut 6 bases from V and 3 bases from J; bases unmatched to any gene: 17. CDR1 is MDHEN, CDR2 SYDVKM, per germline.

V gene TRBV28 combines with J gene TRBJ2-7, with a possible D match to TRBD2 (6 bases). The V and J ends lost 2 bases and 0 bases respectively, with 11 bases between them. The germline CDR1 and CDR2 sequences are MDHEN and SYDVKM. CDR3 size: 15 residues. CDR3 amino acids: CASSLGGSSSYEQYF. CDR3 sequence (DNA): TGTGCCAGCAGTTTAGGGGGGAGTAGCTCCTACGAGCAGTACTTC.

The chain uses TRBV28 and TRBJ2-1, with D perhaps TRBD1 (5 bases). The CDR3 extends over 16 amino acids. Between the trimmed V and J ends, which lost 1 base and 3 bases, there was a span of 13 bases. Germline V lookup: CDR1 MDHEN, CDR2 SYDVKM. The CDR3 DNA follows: TGTGCCAGCAGTTTATTATCAGGGTCCTTCTACAATGAGCAGTTCTTC. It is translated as CASSLLSGSFYNEQFF.

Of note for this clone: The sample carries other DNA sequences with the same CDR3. The CDR3 here is CASSPGQGNYGYTF. CDR3 bases: TGTGCCAGCAGCCCAGGACAGGGGAATTATGGCTACACCTTC. The genes are TRBV7-9 and TRBJ1-2, with 9 bases fitting TRBD1. The germline V gene encodes CDR1 SEHNR and CDR2 FQNEAQ (reference sequence). V was clipped by 5 bases and J by 5 bases; unmatched bases: 6. This CDR3 spans 14 amino acids.

For the CDR3, the DNA is TGTGCCAGCAGCTTTGGACTTTTAGGAGGGCAGTACTTC. Translating it yields CASSFGLLGGQYF. The rearrangement uses TRBV5-4 and TRBJ2-7, with D maybe TRBD2 (5 bases). Germline CDR1 SGHNT, CDR2 YYREEE (reference sequence). Trimming took off 2 bases at V and 9 bases at J, with 15 bases between the two ends. The CDR3 has 13 amino acids.

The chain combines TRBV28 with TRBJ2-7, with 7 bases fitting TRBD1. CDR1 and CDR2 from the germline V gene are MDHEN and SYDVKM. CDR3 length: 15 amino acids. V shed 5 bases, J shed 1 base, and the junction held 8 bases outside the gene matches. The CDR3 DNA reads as TGTGCCAGCAGTGTAACAGGGGCCTCTTCCTACGAGCAGTACTTC. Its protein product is CASSVTGASSYEQYF. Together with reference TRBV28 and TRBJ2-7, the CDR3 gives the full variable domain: DVKVTQSSRYLVKRTGEKVFLECVQDMDHENMFWYRQDPGLGLRLIYFSYDVKMKEKGDIPEGYSVSREKKERFSLILESASTNQTSMYLCASSVTGASSYEQYFGPGTRLTVT.

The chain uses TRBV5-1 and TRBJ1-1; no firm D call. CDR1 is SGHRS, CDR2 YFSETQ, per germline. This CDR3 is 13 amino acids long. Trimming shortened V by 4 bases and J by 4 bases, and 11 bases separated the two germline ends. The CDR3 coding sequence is TGCGCCAGCAGCCCTAACGCTATCACTGAAGCTTTCTTT. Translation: CASSPNAITEAFF.

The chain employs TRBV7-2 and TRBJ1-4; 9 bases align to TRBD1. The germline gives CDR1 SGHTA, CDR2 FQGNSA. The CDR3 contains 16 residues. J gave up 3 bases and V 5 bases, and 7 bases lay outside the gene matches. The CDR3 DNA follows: TGTGCCAGCAGCATCGGGACAGGGCGACCTAATGAAAAACTGTTTTTT. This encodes CASSIGTGRPNEKLFF.

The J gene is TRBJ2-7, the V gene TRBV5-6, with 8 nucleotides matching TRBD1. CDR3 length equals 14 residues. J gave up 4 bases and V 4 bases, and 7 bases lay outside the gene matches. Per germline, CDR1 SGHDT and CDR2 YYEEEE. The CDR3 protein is CASSPGQGWYEQYF. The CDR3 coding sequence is TGTGCCAGCAGCCCCGGACAGGGTTGGTACGAGCAGTACTTC.

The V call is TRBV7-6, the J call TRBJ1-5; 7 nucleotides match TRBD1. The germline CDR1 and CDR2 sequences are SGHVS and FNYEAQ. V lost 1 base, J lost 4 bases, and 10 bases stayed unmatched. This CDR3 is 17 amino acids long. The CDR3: CASSLGGSGQLNQPQHF. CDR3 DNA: TGTGCCAGCAGCTTAGGTGGTTCGGGACAGTTGAATCAGCCCCAGCATTTT.

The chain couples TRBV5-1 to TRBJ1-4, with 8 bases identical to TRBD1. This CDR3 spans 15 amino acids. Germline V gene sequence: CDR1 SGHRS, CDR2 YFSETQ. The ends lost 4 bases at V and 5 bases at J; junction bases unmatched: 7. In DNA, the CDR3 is TGCGCCAGCAGCGTACCAGGGGGCGCCAATGAAAAACTGTTTTTT. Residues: CASSVPGGANEKLFF.

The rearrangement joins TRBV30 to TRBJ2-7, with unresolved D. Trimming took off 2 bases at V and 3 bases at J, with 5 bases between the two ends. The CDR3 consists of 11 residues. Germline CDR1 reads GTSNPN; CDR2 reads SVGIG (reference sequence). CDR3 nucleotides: TGTGCCTGGAGTAGAGTCTACGAGCAGTACTTC. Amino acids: CAWSRVYEQYF.

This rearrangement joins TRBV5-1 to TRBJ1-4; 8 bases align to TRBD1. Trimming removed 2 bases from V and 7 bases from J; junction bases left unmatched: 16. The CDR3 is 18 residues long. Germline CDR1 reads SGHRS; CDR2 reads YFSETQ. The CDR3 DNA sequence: TGCGCCAGCAGCTTTGTAACTTCGTCAGGGGGCGAGTCTGAAAAACTGTTTTTT. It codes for CASSFVTSSGGESEKLFF.

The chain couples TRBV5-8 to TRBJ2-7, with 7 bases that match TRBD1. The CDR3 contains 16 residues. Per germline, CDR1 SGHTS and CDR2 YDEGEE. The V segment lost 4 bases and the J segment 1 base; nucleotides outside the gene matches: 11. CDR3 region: CASSPRPGTASYEQYF. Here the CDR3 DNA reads TGTGCCAGCAGCCCCCGGCCCGGGACAGCTTCCTACGAGCAGTACTTC.

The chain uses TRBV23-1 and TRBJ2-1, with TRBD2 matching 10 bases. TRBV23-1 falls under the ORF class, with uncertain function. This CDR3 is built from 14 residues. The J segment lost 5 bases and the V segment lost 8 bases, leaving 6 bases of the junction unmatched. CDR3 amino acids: CASAGLADNNEQFF. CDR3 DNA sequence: TGCGCCAGCGCCGGACTAGCGGACAACAATGAGCAGTTCTTC.

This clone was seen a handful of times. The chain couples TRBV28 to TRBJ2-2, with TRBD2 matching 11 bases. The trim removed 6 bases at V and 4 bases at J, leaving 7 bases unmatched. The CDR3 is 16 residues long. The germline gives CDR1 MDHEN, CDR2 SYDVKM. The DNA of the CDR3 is TGTGCCAGCAGCCCTTTAGCGGGAGGGCTCACCGGGGAGCTGTTTTTT. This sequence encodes CASSPLAGGLTGELFF.

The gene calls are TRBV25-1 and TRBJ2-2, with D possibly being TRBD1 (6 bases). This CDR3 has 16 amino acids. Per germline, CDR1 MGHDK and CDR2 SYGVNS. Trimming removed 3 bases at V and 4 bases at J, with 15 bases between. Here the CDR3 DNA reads TGTGCCAGCAGTGATAACGGAAGACAGGTCACCGGGGAGCTGTTTTTT. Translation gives CASSDNGRQVTGELFF.

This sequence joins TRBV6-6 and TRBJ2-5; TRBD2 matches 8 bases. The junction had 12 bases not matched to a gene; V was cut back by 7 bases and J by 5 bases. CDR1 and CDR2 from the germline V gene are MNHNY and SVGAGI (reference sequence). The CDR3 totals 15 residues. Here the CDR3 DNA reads TGTGCCAGCATCTATAGCGGGATACAAGGGGAGACCCAGTACTTC. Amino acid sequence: CASIYSGIQGETQYF.

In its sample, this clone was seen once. Written as DNA, the CDR3 is TGTGCCAGCAGCTCCAGACAGGTTACGGGAAACACCATATATTTT. It translates to CASSSRQVTGNTIYF. The V and J genes are TRBV7-2 and TRBJ1-3; tentative D call: TRBD1 (6 bases). Germline V gene data show CDR1 as SGHTA and CDR2 as FQGNSA. This CDR3 is 15 amino acids long. V was trimmed by 4 bases and J by 4 bases, leaving 14 bases between them.

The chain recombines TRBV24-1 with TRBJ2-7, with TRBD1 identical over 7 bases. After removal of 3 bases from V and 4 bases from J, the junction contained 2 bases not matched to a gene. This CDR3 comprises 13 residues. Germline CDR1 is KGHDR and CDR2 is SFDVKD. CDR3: CATSDPGGYEQYF. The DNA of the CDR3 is TGTGCCACCAGTGATCCAGGGGGTTACGAGCAGTACTTC.

The CDR3: CASSFLLYYNEQFF. The CDR3, as DNA: TGTGCCAGCAGTTTCTTACTGTACTACAATGAGCAGTTCTTC. The rearrangement joins TRBV28 to TRBJ2-1; no clear D. V lost 3 bases, J lost 3 bases, and 9 bases lay in between. Germline CDR1 MDHEN, CDR2 SYDVKM. This CDR3 comprises 14 residues.

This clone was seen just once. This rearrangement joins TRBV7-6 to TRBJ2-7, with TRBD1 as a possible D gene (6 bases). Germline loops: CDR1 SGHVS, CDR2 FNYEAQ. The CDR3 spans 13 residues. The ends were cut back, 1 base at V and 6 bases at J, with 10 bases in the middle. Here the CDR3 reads CASSLGQGTEQYF. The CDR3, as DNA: TGTGCCAGCAGCTTAGGCCAGGGGACCGAGCAGTACTTC.

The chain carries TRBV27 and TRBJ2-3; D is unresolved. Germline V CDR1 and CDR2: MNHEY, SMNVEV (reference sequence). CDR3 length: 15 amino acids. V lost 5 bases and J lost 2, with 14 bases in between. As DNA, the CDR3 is TGTGCCAGCAGTCTCCTCGGAGCCCTCACAGATACGCAGTATTTT. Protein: CASSLLGALTDTQYF.